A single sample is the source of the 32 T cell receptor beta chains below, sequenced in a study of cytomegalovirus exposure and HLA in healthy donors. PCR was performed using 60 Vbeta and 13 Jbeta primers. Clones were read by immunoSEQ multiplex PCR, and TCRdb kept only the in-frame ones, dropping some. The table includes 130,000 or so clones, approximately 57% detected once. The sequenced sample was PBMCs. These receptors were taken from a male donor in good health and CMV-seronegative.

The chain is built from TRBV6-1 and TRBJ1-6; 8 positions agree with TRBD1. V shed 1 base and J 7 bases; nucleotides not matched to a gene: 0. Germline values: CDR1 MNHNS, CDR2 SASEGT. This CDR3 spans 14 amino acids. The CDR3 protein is CASSEGTGNSPLHF. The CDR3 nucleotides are TGTGCCAGCAGTGAAGGGACAGGGAATTCACCCCTCCACTTT.

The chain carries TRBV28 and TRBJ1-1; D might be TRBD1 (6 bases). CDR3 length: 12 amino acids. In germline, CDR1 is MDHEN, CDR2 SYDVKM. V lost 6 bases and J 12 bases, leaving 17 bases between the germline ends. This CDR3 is CASSTTGRPSFF. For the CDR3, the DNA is TGTGCCAGCAGCACTACAGGGCGGCCATCTTTCTTT.

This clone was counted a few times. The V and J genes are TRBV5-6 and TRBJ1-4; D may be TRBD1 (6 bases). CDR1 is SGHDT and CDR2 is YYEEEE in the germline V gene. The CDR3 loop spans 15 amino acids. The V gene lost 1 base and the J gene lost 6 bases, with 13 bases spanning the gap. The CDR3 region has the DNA TGTGCCAGCAGCTTGTTGGGGCAGGGGCATGAAAAACTGTTTTTT. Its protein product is CASSLLGQGHEKLFF.

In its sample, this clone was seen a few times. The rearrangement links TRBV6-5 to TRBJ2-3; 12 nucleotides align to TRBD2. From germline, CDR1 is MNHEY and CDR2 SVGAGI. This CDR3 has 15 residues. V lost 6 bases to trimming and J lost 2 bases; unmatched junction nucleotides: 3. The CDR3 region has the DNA TGTGCCAGCAGACTAGCGGGGGGCCACACAGATACGCAGTATTTT. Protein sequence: CASRLAGGHTDTQYF.

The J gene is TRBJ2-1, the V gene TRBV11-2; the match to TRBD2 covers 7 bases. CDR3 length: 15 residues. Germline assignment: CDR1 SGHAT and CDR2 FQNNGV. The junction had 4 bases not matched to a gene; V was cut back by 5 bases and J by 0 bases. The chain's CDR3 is CASSGGGSSYNEQFF. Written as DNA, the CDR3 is TGTGCCAGCAGCGGGGGGGGAAGCTCCTACAATGAGCAGTTCTTC.

CDR3 in DNA: TGCGCCAGCAGCTTGGGATGGAACAGGGGGTACGAGCAGTACTTC. The encoded protein is CASSLGWNRGYEQYF. This rearrangement joins TRBV5-1 to TRBJ2-7; the match to TRBD1 covers 8 bases. V was clipped by 0 bases and J by 4 bases; unmatched bases: 6. Germline-derived CDR1 and CDR2 are SGHRS and YFSETQ. This CDR3 contains 15 residues.

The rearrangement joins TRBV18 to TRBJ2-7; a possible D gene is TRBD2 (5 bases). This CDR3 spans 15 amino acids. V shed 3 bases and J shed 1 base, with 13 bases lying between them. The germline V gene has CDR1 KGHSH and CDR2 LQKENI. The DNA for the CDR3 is TGTGCCAGCTCACCGGAGATTAGCGCTTCCTACGAGCAGTACTTC. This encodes CASSPEISASYEQYF. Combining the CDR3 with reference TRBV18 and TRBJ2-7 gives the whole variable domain NAGVMQNPRHLVRRRGQEARLRCSPMKGHSHVYWYRQLPEEGLKFMVYLQKENIIDESGMPKERFSAEFPKEGPSILRIQQVVRGDSAAYFCASSPEISASYEQYFGPGTRLTVT.

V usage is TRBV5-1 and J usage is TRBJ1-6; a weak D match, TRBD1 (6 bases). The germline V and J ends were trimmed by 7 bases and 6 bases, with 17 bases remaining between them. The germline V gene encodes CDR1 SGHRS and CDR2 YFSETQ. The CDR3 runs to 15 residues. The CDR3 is CASRTGQLINSPLHF. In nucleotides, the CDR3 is TGCGCCAGCCGCACTGGACAGTTGATTAATTCACCCCTCCACTTT. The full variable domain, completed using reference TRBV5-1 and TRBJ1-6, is KAGVTQTPRYLIKTRGQQVTLSCSPISGHRSVSWYQQTPGQGLQFLFEYFSETQRNKGNFPGRFSGRQFSNSRSEMNVSTLELGDSALYLCASRTGQLINSPLHFGNGTRLTVT.

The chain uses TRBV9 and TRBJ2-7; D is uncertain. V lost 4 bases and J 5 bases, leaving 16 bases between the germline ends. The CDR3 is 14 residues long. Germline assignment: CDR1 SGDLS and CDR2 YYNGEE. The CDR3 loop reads CASSLLGNFHEQYF. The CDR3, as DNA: TGTGCCAGCAGCCTTTTGGGCAATTTCCACGAGCAGTACTTC. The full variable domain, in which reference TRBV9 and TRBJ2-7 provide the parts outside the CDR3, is DSGVTQTPKHLITATGQRVTLRCSPRSGDLSVYWYQQSLDQGLQFLIQYYNGEERAKGNILERFSAQQFPDLHSELNLSSLELGDSALYFCASSLLGNFHEQYFGPGTRLTVT.

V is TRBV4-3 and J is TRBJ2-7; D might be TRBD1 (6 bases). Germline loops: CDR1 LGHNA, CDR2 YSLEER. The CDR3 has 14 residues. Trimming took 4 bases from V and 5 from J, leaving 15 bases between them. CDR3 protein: CASSRNTGSDEQYF. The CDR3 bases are TGCGCCAGCAGCCGGAATACAGGGTCGGACGAGCAGTACTTC.

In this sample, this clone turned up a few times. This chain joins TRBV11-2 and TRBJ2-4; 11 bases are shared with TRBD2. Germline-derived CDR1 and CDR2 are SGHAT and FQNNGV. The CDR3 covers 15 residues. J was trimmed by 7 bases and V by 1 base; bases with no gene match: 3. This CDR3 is CASSLGLAGGNIQYF. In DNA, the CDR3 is TGTGCCAGCAGCTTAGGGCTAGCGGGGGGCAACATTCAGTACTTC.

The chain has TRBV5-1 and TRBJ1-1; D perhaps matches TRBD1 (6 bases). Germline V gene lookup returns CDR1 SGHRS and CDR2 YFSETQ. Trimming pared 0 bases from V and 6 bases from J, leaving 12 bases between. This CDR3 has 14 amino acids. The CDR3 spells CASSLDREGSEAFF. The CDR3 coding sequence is TGCGCCAGCAGCTTGGACAGGGAGGGATCTGAAGCTTTCTTT.

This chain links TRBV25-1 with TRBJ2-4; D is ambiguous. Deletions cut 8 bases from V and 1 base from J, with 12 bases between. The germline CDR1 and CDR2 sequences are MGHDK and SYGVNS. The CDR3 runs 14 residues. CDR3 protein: CASSYPGAKNIQYF. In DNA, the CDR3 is TGTGCCAGCTCCTACCCGGGTGCCAAAAACATTCAGTACTTC. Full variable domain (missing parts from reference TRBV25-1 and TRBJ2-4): EADIYQTPRYLVIGTGKKITLECSQTMGHDKMYWYQQDPGMELHLIHYSYGVNSTEKGDLSSESTVSRIRTEHFPLTLESARPSHTSQYLCASSYPGAKNIQYFGAGTRLSVL.

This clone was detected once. The CDR3 DNA reads as TGCGCCAGCAGCTTAGGACAGACAAATGAAAAACTGTTTTTT. The encoded protein is CASSLGQTNEKLFF. The V and J genes are TRBV5-1 and TRBJ1-4; TRBD1 might be the D (6 bases). This CDR3 has 14 residues. Germline loops: CDR1 SGHRS, CDR2 YFSETQ. V shed 2 bases and J shed 5 bases, with 10 bases lying between them.

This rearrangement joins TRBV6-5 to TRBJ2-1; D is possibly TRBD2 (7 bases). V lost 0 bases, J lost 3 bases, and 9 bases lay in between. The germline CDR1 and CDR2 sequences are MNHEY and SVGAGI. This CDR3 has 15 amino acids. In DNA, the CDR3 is TGTGCCAGCAGTTACTCGGGGGGGCTCTACAATGAGCAGTTCTTC. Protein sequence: CASSYSGGLYNEQFF.

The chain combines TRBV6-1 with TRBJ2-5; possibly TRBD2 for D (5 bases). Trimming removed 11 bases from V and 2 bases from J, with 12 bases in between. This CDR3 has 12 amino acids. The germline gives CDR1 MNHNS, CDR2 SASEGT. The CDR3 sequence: CAGRTWQETQYF. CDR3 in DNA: TGTGCCGGACGGACTTGGCAAGAGACCCAGTACTTC.

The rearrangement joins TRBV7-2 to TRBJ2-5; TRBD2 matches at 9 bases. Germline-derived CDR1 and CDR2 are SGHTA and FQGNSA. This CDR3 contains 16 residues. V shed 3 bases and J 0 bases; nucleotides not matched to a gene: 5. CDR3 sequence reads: CASSFGAGGDQETQYF. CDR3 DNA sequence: TGTGCCAGCAGCTTCGGGGCGGGGGGGGACCAAGAGACCCAGTACTTC.

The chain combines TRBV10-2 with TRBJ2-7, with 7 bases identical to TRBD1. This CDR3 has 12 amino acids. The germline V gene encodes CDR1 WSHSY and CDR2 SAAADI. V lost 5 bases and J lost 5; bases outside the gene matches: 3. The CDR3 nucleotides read TGCGCCAGCAGTCATGGGACAGACGAGCAGTACTTC. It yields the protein CASSHGTDEQYF.

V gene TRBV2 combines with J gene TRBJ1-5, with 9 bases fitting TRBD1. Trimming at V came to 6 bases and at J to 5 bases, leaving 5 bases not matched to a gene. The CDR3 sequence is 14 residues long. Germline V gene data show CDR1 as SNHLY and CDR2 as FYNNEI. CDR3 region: CASRQRQGDQPQHF. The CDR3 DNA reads TGTGCCAGCAGACAACGACAGGGGGATCAGCCCCAGCATTTT. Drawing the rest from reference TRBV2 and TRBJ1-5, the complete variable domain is EPEVTQTPSHQVTQMGQEVILRCVPISNHLYFYWYRQILGQKVEFLVSFYNNEISEKSEIFDDQFSVERPDGSNFTLKIRSTKLEDSAMYFCASRQRQGDQPQHFGDGTRLSIL.

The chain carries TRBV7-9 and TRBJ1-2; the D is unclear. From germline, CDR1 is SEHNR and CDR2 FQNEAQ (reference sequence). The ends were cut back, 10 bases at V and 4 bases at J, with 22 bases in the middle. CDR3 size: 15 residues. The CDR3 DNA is TGTGCCATCCCGACCGAAAGCGTCGGAGCCTATGGCTACACCTTC. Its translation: CAIPTESVGAYGYTF.

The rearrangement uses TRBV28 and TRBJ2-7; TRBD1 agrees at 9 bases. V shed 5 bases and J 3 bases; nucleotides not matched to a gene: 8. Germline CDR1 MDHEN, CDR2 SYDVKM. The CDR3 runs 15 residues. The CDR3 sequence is CASSGAGQGSYEQYF. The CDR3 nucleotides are TGTGCCAGCAGTGGAGCGGGACAGGGAAGCTACGAGCAGTACTTC.

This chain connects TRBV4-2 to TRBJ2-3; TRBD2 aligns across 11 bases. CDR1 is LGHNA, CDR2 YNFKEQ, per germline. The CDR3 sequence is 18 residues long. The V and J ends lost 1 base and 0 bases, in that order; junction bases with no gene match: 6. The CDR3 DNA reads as TGTGCCAGCAGCCAAGGACTAGCGGGGTTCTCTAGCACAGATACGCAGTATTTT. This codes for CASSQGLAGFSSTDTQYF.

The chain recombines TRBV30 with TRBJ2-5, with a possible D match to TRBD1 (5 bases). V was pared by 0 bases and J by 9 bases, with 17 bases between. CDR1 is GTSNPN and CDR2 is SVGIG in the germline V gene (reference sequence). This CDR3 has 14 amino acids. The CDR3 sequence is CAWSVQDPPEAQYF. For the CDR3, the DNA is TGTGCCTGGAGTGTACAGGACCCCCCCGAAGCCCAGTACTTC.

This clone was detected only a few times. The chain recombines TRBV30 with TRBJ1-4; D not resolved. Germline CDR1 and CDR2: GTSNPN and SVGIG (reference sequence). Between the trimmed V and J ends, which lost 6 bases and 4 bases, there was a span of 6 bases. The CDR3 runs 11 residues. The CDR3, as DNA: TGTGCCTGCAGGCATAATGAAAAACTGTTTTTT. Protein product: CACRHNEKLFF.

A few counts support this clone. DNA of the CDR3: TGCAGCTCAACCGGGACTAGCTTCAATGAGCAGTTCTTC. This codes for CSSTGTSFNEQFF. J is TRBJ2-1 and V is TRBV29-1; 9 nucleotides line up with TRBD2. The CDR3 has 13 residues. The junction had 8 bases not matched to a gene; V was cut back by 8 bases and J by 6 bases. Germline assignment: CDR1 SQVTM and CDR2 ANQGSEA.

The CDR3 sequence is CAISESSGGALPNEQFF. Here the CDR3 DNA reads TGTGCCATCAGTGAGTCTAGCGGGGGGGCCCTCCCCAATGAGCAGTTCTTC. The V and J genes are TRBV10-3 and TRBJ2-1; 11 nucleotides match TRBD2. The V gene end was trimmed by 0 bases and the J gene end by 6 bases; junction bases not matched to a gene: 7. The CDR3 length is 17 residues. Germline CDR1 and CDR2: ENHRY and SYGVKD.

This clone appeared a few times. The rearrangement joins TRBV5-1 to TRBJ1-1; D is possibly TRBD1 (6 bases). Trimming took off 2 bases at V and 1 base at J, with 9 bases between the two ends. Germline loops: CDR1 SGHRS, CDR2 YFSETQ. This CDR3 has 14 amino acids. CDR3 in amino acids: CASSLQGQNTEAFF. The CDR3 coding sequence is TGCGCCAGCAGCTTACAGGGACAGAACACTGAAGCTTTCTTT. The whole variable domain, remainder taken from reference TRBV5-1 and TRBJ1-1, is KAGVTQTPRYLIKTRGQQVTLSCSPISGHRSVSWYQQTPGQGLQFLFEYFSETQRNKGNFPGRFSGRQFSNSRSEMNVSTLELGDSALYLCASSLQGQNTEAFFGQGTRLTVV.

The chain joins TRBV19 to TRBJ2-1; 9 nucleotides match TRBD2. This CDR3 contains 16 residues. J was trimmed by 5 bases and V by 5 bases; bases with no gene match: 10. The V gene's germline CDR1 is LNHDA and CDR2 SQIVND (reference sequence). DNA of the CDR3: TGTGCCAGTAGTGTTCATAGCGGGGGCCATAACAATGAGCAGTTCTTC. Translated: CASSVHSGGHNNEQFF. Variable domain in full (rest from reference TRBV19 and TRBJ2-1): DGGITQSPKYLFRKEGQNVTLSCEQNLNHDAMYWYRQDPGQGLRLIYYSQIVNDFQKGDIAEGYSVSREKKESFPLTVTSAQKNPTAFYLCASSVHSGGHNNEQFFGPGTRLTVL.

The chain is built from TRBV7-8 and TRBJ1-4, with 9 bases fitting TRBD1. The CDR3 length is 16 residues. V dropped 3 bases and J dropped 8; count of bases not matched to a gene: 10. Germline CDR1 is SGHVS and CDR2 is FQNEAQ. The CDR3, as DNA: TGTGCCAGCAGCTTTCAGGGGGGGACAGGGTGGGAAAAACTGTTTTTT. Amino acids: CASSFQGGTGWEKLFF.

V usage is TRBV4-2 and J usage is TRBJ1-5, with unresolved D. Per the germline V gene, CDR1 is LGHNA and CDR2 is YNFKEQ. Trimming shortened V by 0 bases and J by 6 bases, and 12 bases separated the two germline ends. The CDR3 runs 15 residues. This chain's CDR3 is CASSQEGGGSQPQHF. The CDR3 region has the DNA TGTGCCAGCAGCCAAGAGGGAGGTGGCTCTCAGCCCCAGCATTTT.

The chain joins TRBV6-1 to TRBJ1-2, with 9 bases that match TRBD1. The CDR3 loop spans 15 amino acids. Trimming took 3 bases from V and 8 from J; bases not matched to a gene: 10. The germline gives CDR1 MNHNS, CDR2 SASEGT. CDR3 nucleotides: TGTGCCAGCAGTGACCGGTCCGGGACAGGGAAGGGCTACACCTTC. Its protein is CASSDRSGTGKGYTF.

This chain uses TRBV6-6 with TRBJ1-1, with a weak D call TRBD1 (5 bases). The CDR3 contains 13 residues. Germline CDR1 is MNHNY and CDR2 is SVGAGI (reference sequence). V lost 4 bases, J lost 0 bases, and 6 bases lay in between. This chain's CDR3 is CASSFRVNTEAFF. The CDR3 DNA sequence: TGTGCCAGCAGTTTCAGGGTGAACACTGAAGCTTTCTTT.